The next 29 T cell receptor beta chains were all read from a single sample in a study of T cell changes during pregnancy in multiple sclerosis. TCRdb keeps only in-frame clones here, not all; method: immunoSEQ multiplex PCR. The sample lists around 30,000 clones; more than 70% were seen once. The starting material was CD8+ T cells from peripheral blood mononuclear cells, obtained in the first trimester of pregnancy. Source of these receptors: a female donor with multiple sclerosis, enrolled in a pregnancy study.

The V gene is TRBV13, the J gene TRBJ2-2; no definite D call. Germline V gene lookup returns CDR1 PRHDT and CDR2 FYEKMQ (reference sequence). This CDR3 has 13 amino acids. V was cut by 3 bases and J by 4 bases, with 6 bases left in between. CDR3 sequence reads: CASSFPLTGELFF. CDR3 nucleotide sequence: TGTGCCAGCAGCTTCCCCCTCACCGGGGAGCTGTTTTTT.

The CDR3 region has the DNA TGTGCCAGCAGCTTAGGCTTCCAAGAGACCCAGTACTTC. As protein: CASSLGFQETQYF. The rearrangement joins TRBV13 to TRBJ2-5; D not certain. CDR3 length equals 13 residues. Germline assignment: CDR1 PRHDT and CDR2 FYEKMQ (reference sequence). V was clipped by 0 bases and J by 1 base, with 3 bases between them.

J is TRBJ2-3 and V is TRBV7-2; TRBD2 might be the D (6 bases). This CDR3 has 17 amino acids. Germline values: CDR1 SGHTA, CDR2 FQGNSA. Trimming pared 4 bases from V and 0 bases from J, leaving 17 bases between. CDR3 protein: CASSSHLLALSTDTQYF. The DNA for the CDR3 is TGTGCCAGCAGCTCTCATCTGCTAGCGCTAAGCACAGATACGCAGTATTTT.

This chain uses TRBV11-1 with TRBJ2-4; 7 bases agree with TRBD1. The CDR3 has 13 amino acids. The germline V gene has CDR1 SGHAT and CDR2 FQDESV (reference sequence). The ends lost 5 bases at V and 5 bases at J; junction bases unmatched: 3. CDR3 protein: CASSNRGENIQYF. The CDR3 nucleotides read TGTGCCAGCAGCAACAGGGGAGAAAACATTCAGTACTTC.

CDR3 in DNA: TGCGCCAGCAGCGGGGGACTAGCGGGAGAGTACGAGCAGTACTTC. Translated, it gives CASSGGLAGEYEQYF. This sequence joins TRBV5-1 and TRBJ2-7; 14 nucleotides match TRBD2. Germline V gene data show CDR1 as SGHRS and CDR2 as YFSETQ. V lost 4 bases and J lost 4; bases outside the gene matches: 4. The CDR3 runs to 15 residues.

This clone has a single count. The J gene is TRBJ2-7, the V gene TRBV28; TRBD2 matches 9 bases. The germline gives CDR1 MDHEN, CDR2 SYDVKM. The CDR3 has 15 amino acids. After removal of 5 bases from V and 2 bases from J, the junction contained 7 bases not matched to a gene. The chain's CDR3 is CASSIPTSGPYEQYF. CDR3 coding DNA: TGTGCCAGCAGTATACCGACTAGCGGCCCCTACGAGCAGTACTTC. The whole variable domain, remainder taken from reference TRBV28 and TRBJ2-7, is DVKVTQSSRYLVKRTGEKVFLECVQDMDHENMFWYRQDPGLGLRLIYFSYDVKMKEKGDIPEGYSVSREKKERFSLILESASTNQTSMYLCASSIPTSGPYEQYFGPGTRLTVT.

The chain carries TRBV27 and TRBJ1-1; TRBD1 might be the D (5 bases). Germline V lookup: CDR1 MNHEY, CDR2 SMNVEV (reference sequence). Trimming pared 8 bases from V and 5 bases from J, leaving 15 bases between. This CDR3 spans 13 amino acids. The CDR3, as DNA: TGTGCCAGCTCCGCAGGGTTTAGTACTGAAGCTTTCTTT. It codes for CASSAGFSTEAFF.

The V call is TRBV28, the J call TRBJ1-1; D not resolved. The germline V and J ends were trimmed by 2 bases and 2 bases, with 12 bases remaining between them. CDR3 length: 15 residues. Germline V gene lookup returns CDR1 MDHEN and CDR2 SYDVKM. The CDR3 bases are TGTGCCAGCAGTTTAGCCATCGTAACAAACACTGAAGCTTTCTTT. Encoded protein: CASSLAIVTNTEAFF.

Notes on this clone: The junction does not match germline at one end; this may be a read error. This CDR3 is also generated by other DNA sequences in the sample. This chain links TRBV4-1 with TRBJ2-4; D is ambiguous. This CDR3 contains 11 residues. CDR1 is MGHRA, CDR2 YSYEKL, per germline. CDR3 sequence: CASSTDLVQYF. The CDR3 bases are TGCGCCAGCAGCACCGACTTGGTTCAGTACTTT.

This sequence joins TRBV4-3 and TRBJ2-1, with D tentatively TRBD2 (7 bases). Looked up from germline, CDR1 is LGHNA and CDR2 is YSLEER. Trimming took off 0 bases at V and 4 bases at J, with 19 bases between the two ends. The CDR3 is 18 residues long. In nucleotides, the CDR3 is TGCGCCAGCAGCCAAGATGGTGGGGGGGCTAGCAGTTACAATGAGCAGTTCTTC. It encodes CASSQDGGGASSYNEQFF.

J is TRBJ2-2 and V is TRBV27; 7 bases are shared with TRBD1. The CDR3 contains 19 residues. Germline-derived CDR1 and CDR2 are MNHEY and SMNVEV (reference sequence). The junction had 12 bases not matched to a gene; V was cut back by 0 bases and J by 2 bases. The CDR3 bases are TGTGCCAGCAGTTTATCGACGCCTAACAGGGGCCTTAACACCGGGGAGCTGTTTTTT. Translation: CASSLSTPNRGLNTGELFF.

The CDR3 loop reads CASSQEAGNRYEQYF. As DNA, the CDR3 is TGTGCCAGCAGCCAAGAGGCAGGGAATAGATACGAGCAGTACTTC. The V gene is TRBV14, the J gene TRBJ2-7; weak D call: TRBD1 (5 bases). Trimming removed 0 bases at V and 4 bases at J, with 13 bases between. CDR3 length: 15 amino acids. Germline V CDR1 and CDR2: SGHDN, FVKESK. Using reference TRBV14 and TRBJ2-7 for the parts outside the CDR3, the full variable domain is EAGVTQFPSHSVIEKGQTVTLRCDPISGHDNLYWYRRVMGKEIKFLLHFVKESKQDESGMPNNRFLAERTGGTYSTLKVQPAELEDSGVYFCASSQEAGNRYEQYFGPGTRLTVT.

The chain carries TRBV7-9 and TRBJ2-7; D possibly corresponds to TRBD2 (5 bases). The CDR3 length is 12 residues. Germline CDR1 reads SEHNR; CDR2 reads FQNEAQ (reference sequence). Trimming left V 5 bases short and J 3 bases short, with 8 bases between. CDR3 in amino acids: CASSHGDYEQYF. The CDR3 DNA sequence: TGTGCCAGCAGCCACGGGGACTACGAGCAGTACTTC. The full variable domain, with the rest looked up from reference TRBV7-9 and TRBJ2-7, is DTGVSQNPRHKITKRGQNVTFRCDPISEHNRLYWYRQTLGQGPEFLTYFQNEAQLEKSRLLSDRFSAERPKGSFSTLEIQRTEQGDSAMYLCASSHGDYEQYFGPGTRLTVT.

In nucleotides, the CDR3 is TGTGCCAGCAGCTTAGGGATAGCGGTGAACAATGAGCAGTTCTTC. Translating it yields CASSLGIAVNNEQFF. The chain combines TRBV7-9 with TRBJ2-1, with D maybe TRBD2 (6 bases). V was cut by 1 base and J by 5 bases, with 12 bases left in between. The CDR3 runs 15 residues. The V gene's germline CDR1 is SEHNR and CDR2 FQNEAQ (reference sequence).

The chain couples TRBV7-9 to TRBJ2-3, with 10 bases matching TRBD2. Germline trimming cut 5 bases from V and 6 bases from J; bases unmatched to any gene: 11. Germline assignment: CDR1 SEHNR and CDR2 FQNEAQ (reference sequence). The CDR3 spans 16 residues. In DNA, the CDR3 is TGTGCCAGCAGCCCCGGACTAGCGGAAGTAGGTGATACGCAGTATTTT. The encoded protein is CASSPGLAEVGDTQYF.

The chain employs TRBV6-5 and TRBJ2-7; D call uncertain. Trimming removed 6 bases at V and 4 bases at J, with 13 bases between. The germline gives CDR1 MNHEY, CDR2 SVGAGI. The CDR3 is 13 residues long. Here the CDR3 DNA reads TGTGCCAGCAGCCGTCACGTGAGATACGAGCAGTACTTC. Translation gives CASSRHVRYEQYF.

The genes are TRBV5-1 and TRBJ2-3; TRBD2 aligns across 15 bases. The CDR3 extends over 19 amino acids. Germline V CDR1 and CDR2: SGHRS, YFSETQ. The trim removed 4 bases at V and 0 bases at J, leaving 9 bases unmatched. CDR3 sequence: CASSPQGLAGGTSTDTQYF. The CDR3 DNA is TGCGCCAGCAGCCCTCAAGGACTAGCGGGAGGGACTAGCACAGATACGCAGTATTTT.

The V gene is TRBV2, the J gene TRBJ2-7; possibly TRBD2 for D (5 bases). This CDR3 comprises 15 residues. V was cut by 3 bases and J by 1 base, with 13 bases left in between. The germline CDR1 and CDR2 sequences are SNHLY and FYNNEI. The CDR3 spells CASSESSLGSYEQYF. The CDR3 DNA follows: TGTGCCAGCAGTGAGTCTAGCTTGGGGTCCTACGAGCAGTACTTC.

The chain has TRBV5-6 and TRBJ1-4, with D unclear. Trimming removed 0 bases from V and 10 bases from J, with 13 bases in between. This CDR3 has 14 residues. The V gene's germline CDR1 is SGHDT and CDR2 YYEEEE. CDR3 sequence: CASSLAASGGKLFF. The CDR3 DNA sequence: TGTGCCAGCAGCTTGGCGGCCTCCGGCGGAAAACTGTTTTTT.

The chain couples TRBV6-5 to TRBJ2-3, with TRBD2 matching over 11 bases. In germline, CDR1 is MNHEY, CDR2 SVGAGI. V was pared by 7 bases and J by 2 bases, with 5 bases of the junction left unmatched. This CDR3 has 15 amino acids. The CDR3 sequence is CASTLTSGVTDTQYF. In DNA form, the CDR3 reads TGTGCCAGCACCCTGACTAGCGGGGTCACAGATACGCAGTATTTT.

This chain links TRBV6-6 with TRBJ2-2; TRBD1 agrees at 9 bases. CDR3 length equals 16 residues. Unmatched junction bases numbered 15, after V lost 7 bases and J lost 9 bases. CDR1 and CDR2 from the germline V gene are MNHNY and SVGAGI (reference sequence). The chain's CDR3 is CASIEGTGSPQRELFF. In DNA, the CDR3 is TGTGCCAGCATCGAGGGGACAGGGTCCCCCCAAAGGGAGCTGTTTTTT.

With regard to this clone: The CDR3 carries no conserved terminal phenylalanine or tryptophan, so it likely arises from a read error. Because the CDR3's place on the DNA is in doubt, the DNA is left out and the CDR3 is given as listed by TCRdb. The V and J genes are TRBV7-9 and TRBJ1-1. CDR1 is SEHNR and CDR2 is FQNEAQ in the germline V gene (reference sequence). The CDR3 region is 8 residues in length, termini included. This CDR3 is CASSRLRL.

The chain couples TRBV13 to TRBJ1-5, with 11 bases identical to TRBD1. V was clipped by 0 bases and J by 8 bases; unmatched bases: 9. CDR1 PRHDT and CDR2 FYEKMQ come from the germline V gene (reference sequence). The length of the CDR3 is 17 residues. CDR3 bases: TGTGCCAGCAGCTTAGGCGGTGGACAGGGGGCGCAGGAGCCCCAGCATTTT. Protein sequence: CASSLGGGQGAQEPQHF.

V gene TRBV7-9 combines with J gene TRBJ2-3; D is unresolved. Trimming pared 2 bases from V and 5 bases from J, leaving 8 bases between. The CDR3 length is 13 residues. Germline V gene sequence: CDR1 SEHNR, CDR2 FQNEAQ (reference sequence). CDR3 region: CASSLRVVDTQYF. In nucleotides, the CDR3 is TGTGCCAGCAGCTTACGGGTAGTAGATACGCAGTATTTT.

This chain's CDR3 is CASSLGTGETYEQYF. CDR3 nucleotides: TGCGCCAGCAGCTTGGGGACAGGGGAAACCTACGAGCAGTACTTC. The J gene is TRBJ2-7, the V gene TRBV5-1; 9 bases line up with TRBD1. After removal of 0 bases from V and 2 bases from J, the junction contained 3 bases not matched to a gene. The germline V gene has CDR1 SGHRS and CDR2 YFSETQ. The CDR3 has 15 amino acids.

CDR3: CASSDYRDRGENTEAFF. CDR3 bases: TGCGCCAGCAGCGATTACCGGGACAGGGGAGAAAACACTGAAGCTTTCTTT. V gene TRBV5-1 combines with J gene TRBJ1-1; TRBD1 agrees at 10 bases. CDR3 size: 17 residues. CDR1 is SGHRS, CDR2 YFSETQ, per germline. Unmatched junction bases numbered 11, after V lost 4 bases and J lost 2 bases.

The chain recombines TRBV28 with TRBJ1-1; tentative D call: TRBD1 (6 bases). Looked up from germline, CDR1 is MDHEN and CDR2 is SYDVKM. Trimming took off 3 bases at V and 6 bases at J, with 14 bases between the two ends. The CDR3 has 14 residues. Here the CDR3 DNA reads TGTGCCAGCAGTTTGGCAGGGGTTATATCTGAAGCTTTCTTT. It is translated as CASSLAGVISEAFF.

V usage is TRBV6-1 and J usage is TRBJ1-4, with 12 nucleotides matching TRBD1. The V and J ends lost 5 bases and 7 bases, in that order; junction bases with no gene match: 5. Germline V gives CDR1 MNHNS, CDR2 SASEGT. The CDR3 spans 15 residues. The CDR3 coding sequence is TGTGCCAGCAGTCTTGGGACAGGGGGCGGTGAAAAACTGTTTTTT. It codes for CASSLGTGGGEKLFF.

V and J are TRBV7-6 and TRBJ1-2; D is unclear. Germline V gene data show CDR1 as SGHVS and CDR2 as FNYEAQ. Trimming took 1 base from V and 6 from J, leaving 9 bases between them. This CDR3 region has 13 residues. CDR3 loop: CASSLGGYDGYTF. The CDR3 DNA is TGTGCCAGCAGCTTAGGAGGGTACGATGGCTACACCTTC.